One and the same sample provided the 6 T cell receptor beta chains below, sequenced in a study of T cell responses to AZD1222 COVID-19 vaccine. The data were produced by immunoSEQ multiplex PCR, yet TCRdb's version contains in-frame clones alone and is incomplete. The sample has 130,000 or so clones, roughly nine tenths seen once; the top ten hold approximately 3.1%. This specimen was peripheral blood, taken on day 0 of AZD1222 vaccination. These receptors all stem from an adult in good health.

The CDR3 reads CASSSPGSGVSDTQYF. CDR3 nucleotide sequence: TGTGCCAGCAGTTCCCCGGGTAGCGGGGTATCAGATACGCAGTATTTT. The chain has TRBV6-2 or TRBV6-3 and TRBJ2-3, with 8 bases matching TRBD2. The CDR3 spans 16 residues. The junction had 10 bases not matched to a gene; V was cut back by 4 bases and J by 4 bases. Germline V gene lookup returns CDR1 MNHEY and CDR2 SVGEGT.

This chain joins TRBV6-5 and TRBJ1-2; 10 bases map to TRBD1. After removal of 4 bases from V and 6 bases from J, the junction contained 5 bases not matched to a gene. Germline values: CDR1 MNHEY, CDR2 SVGAGI. The CDR3 has 14 amino acids. In DNA, the CDR3 is TGTGCCAGCAGTTTTGGGACAGGGGCTAATGGCTACACCTTC. Translating it yields CASSFGTGANGYTF.

Details on this clone: This sample also contains other DNA sequences that code for the same CDR3. The rearrangement joins TRBV12-3 or TRBV12-4 to TRBJ1-3; no clear D gene. V lost 8 bases, J lost 2 bases, and 7 bases lay in between. CDR3 length equals 12 residues. The CDR3 loop reads CASSSPGNTIYF. The CDR3 nucleotides read TGTGCCAGCTCTTCCCCTGGAAACACCATATATTTT.

The CDR3 protein is CASSLVPTASGANVLTF. The CDR3 DNA sequence: TGCGCCAGCAGCTTGGTCCCTACGGCCTCTGGGGCCAACGTCCTGACTTTC. This chain links TRBV5-1 with TRBJ2-6; D ambiguous. The CDR3 is made up of 17 amino acids. Trimming pared 0 bases from V and 0 bases from J, leaving 10 bases between. CDR1 is SGHRS, CDR2 YFSETQ, per germline.

The rearrangement uses TRBV6-5 and TRBJ1-4; TRBD1 is a possible D gene (5 bases). Germline V gives CDR1 MNHEY, CDR2 SVGAGI. The V end lost 9 bases, the J end lost 0 bases, and 14 bases lay between the germline ends. The CDR3 extends over 15 amino acids. The CDR3 DNA reads TGTGCCAGTACTCCAGGGATGCCAACTAATGAAAAACTGTTTTTT. It codes for CASTPGMPTNEKLFF.

This clone was counted between two and nine times. The chain links TRBV19 to TRBJ1-1; 7 nucleotides align to TRBD1. The CDR3 has 13 amino acids. The germline gives CDR1 LNHDA, CDR2 SQIVND (reference sequence). V shed 7 bases, J shed 6 bases, and the junction held 8 bases outside the gene matches. The CDR3 DNA reads TGTGCCAGTATCCGAGGACAGGACGCTGAAGCTTTCTTT. Translation: CASIRGQDAEAFF.